This T cell receptor (beta chain) appears in the sequencing data of a study of blood T cell repertoires in COVID-19. Study overall: PBMCs, B-cell-depleted T cells, or T cells were the source of the cDNA or gDNA that made up the material.

This clone was seen just once. Original handling: Estimation of nucleated cell counts relied on the amplification of reference gene primers. Assay: immunoSEQ multiplex PCR; the TCRdb copy retains only in-frame clones and omits some. V, J and clone size were drawn from that table, and D and trimming were deduced from the DNA. Among 350,000 to 400,000 clones listed, approximately 90% were seen once. V was clipped by 4 bases and J by 0 bases, with 11 bases between them. Germline assignment: CDR1 SGHRS and CDR2 YFSETQ. CDR3 length equals 15 residues. The sequence was collected from a woman in her thirties or forties who had been exposed to COVID-19. The chain joins TRBV5-1 to TRBJ1-3; D possibly corresponds to TRBD1 (5 bases). The source material was PBMCs or T cells enriched from blood (not recorded which). The CDR3 is CASSPRRGSGNTIYF. The CDR3 region has the DNA TGCGCCAGCAGCCCCAGGAGGGGCTCTGGAAACACCATATATTTT.